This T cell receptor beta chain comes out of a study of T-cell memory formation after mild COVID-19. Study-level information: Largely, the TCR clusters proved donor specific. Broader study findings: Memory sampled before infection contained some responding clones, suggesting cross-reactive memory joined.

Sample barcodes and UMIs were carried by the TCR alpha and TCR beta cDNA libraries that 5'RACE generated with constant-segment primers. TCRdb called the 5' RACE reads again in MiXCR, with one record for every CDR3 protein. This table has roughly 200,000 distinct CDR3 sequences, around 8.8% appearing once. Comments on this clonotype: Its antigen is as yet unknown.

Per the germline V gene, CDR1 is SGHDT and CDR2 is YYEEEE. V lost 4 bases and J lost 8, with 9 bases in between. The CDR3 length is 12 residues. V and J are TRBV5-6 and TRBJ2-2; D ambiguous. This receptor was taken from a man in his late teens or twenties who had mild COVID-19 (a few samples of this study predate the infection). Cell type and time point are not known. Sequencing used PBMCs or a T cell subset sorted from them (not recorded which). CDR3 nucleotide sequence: TGTGCCAGCAGCCCCGCGGTTGGGGAGCTGTTTTTT. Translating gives CASSPAVGELFF.